This T cell receptor beta chain was identified during a study of vaccination and CD4 T cells after COVID-19. Of note for this clonotype: The antigen is undetermined.

The Oncomine TCR Beta short-read assay was applied to DNA of cultured CD4+ T cells. Using its own MiXCR run on the PCR reads, TCRdb lists one record per CDR3 protein. In the table there are 9,500 to 15,000 distinct CDR3 sequences, roughly 55% of which are singletons. Sample treatment: approximately nine-day PBMC culture with coronavirus spike peptide pools or control peptides (ViraFEST assay). With peptide pools, ViraFEST first expanded antigen-specific T cells and afterwards sequenced their TCRs. The specimen was CD4+ T cells from blood, cultured in vitro. The receptor comes from a human donor who had recovered from COVID-19.

CDR3 residues: CASMDGVDYGYTF. CDR3 DNA: TGTGCCAGTATGGATGGGGTTGACTATGGCTACACCTTC. The J gene is TRBJ1-2, the V gene TRBV28; D not resolved. Germline V gene lookup returns CDR1 MDHEN and CDR2 SYDVKM. The CDR3 spans 13 residues. V was pared by 9 bases and J by 3 bases, with 14 bases between.